The 16 T cell receptor beta chains listed next were all sequenced from one sample in a study of monozygotic twins with inflammatory bowel disease. Reprocessing the 5' RACE reads, TCRdb reports a single entry for every CDR3 protein and omits DNA. This sample lists about 160,000 distinct CDR3 sequences; its ten largest clones have roughly 2.3%. Sequencing was performed on blood. These receptors were taken from a human donor with ulcerative colitis or Crohn's disease, or a healthy co-twin of an affected twin (not recorded which).

The chain uses TRBV6-1 and TRBJ2-2; the D call of TRBD1 rests on TCRdb alone, since no DNA is present to check it. The V gene's germline CDR1 is MNHNS and CDR2 SASEGT. The CDR3 loop spans 16 amino acids. The CDR3 here is CASSPSVRPGTGELFF.

The chain carries TRBV18 and TRBJ2-5; TCRdb proposes TRBD1, but this gene call is untestable without DNA. The CDR3 is 16 amino acids. The germline CDR1 and CDR2 sequences are KGHSH and LQKENI. The CDR3 spells CASSPTQSGKGETQYF.

The chain combines TRBV7-9 with TRBJ1-1. The CDR3 loop spans 15 amino acids. Looked up from germline, CDR1 is SEHNR and CDR2 is FQNEAQ (reference sequence). CDR3 residues: CASSLSVIMNTEAFF.

The rearrangement uses TRBV9 and TRBJ2-7. From germline, CDR1 is SGDLS and CDR2 YYNGEE. This CDR3 region has 15 residues. This CDR3 is CASSVGTPRSYEQYF.

The chain recombines TRBV7-9 with TRBJ2-1; TCRdb's D gene call, TRBD2, goes unchecked for lack of DNA. This CDR3 spans 15 amino acids. CDR1 is SEHNR, CDR2 FQNEAQ, per germline (reference sequence). The CDR3 sequence is CASSPPAGSYNEQFF.

The chain recombines TRBV19 with TRBJ2-7; TCRdb's D call of TRBD1 is untestable without DNA. The CDR3 covers 14 residues. Per germline, CDR1 LNHDA and CDR2 SQIVND (reference sequence). CDR3 residues: CASSPVNRIYEQYF.

This chain connects TRBV12-3 or TRBV12-4 to TRBJ2-1; the TRBD2 assignment by TCRdb is unverifiable without DNA. This CDR3 contains 17 residues. Here the CDR3 reads CASSLLKTSGRANEQFF.

This sequence joins TRBV11-2 and TRBJ2-1; TCRdb's D gene call, TRBD1, goes unchecked for lack of DNA. CDR3 length: 14 amino acids. Germline values: CDR1 SGHAT, CDR2 FQNNGV. The CDR3 reads CASSLVGRAYEQFF.

CDR3 loop: CASSYSGGGTGELFF. The chain couples TRBV9 to TRBJ2-2; the D call of TRBD2 rests on TCRdb alone, since no DNA is present to check it. The CDR3 contains 15 residues. The germline V gene encodes CDR1 SGDLS and CDR2 YYNGEE.

The V call is TRBV20-1, the J call TRBJ2-1. This CDR3 contains 11 residues. From germline, CDR1 is DFQATT and CDR2 SNEGSKA (reference sequence). The CDR3: CSALNYNEQFF.

The CDR3 loop reads CASSSGLARADTQYF. The chain couples TRBV2 to TRBJ2-3; absent DNA, TCRdb's TRBD2 call cannot be checked. Per the germline V gene, CDR1 is SNHLY and CDR2 is FYNNEI. The CDR3 is 15 residues long.

This rearrangement joins TRBV2 to TRBJ2-2; TCRdb designates TRBD1, a call that cannot be tested without DNA. The germline gives CDR1 SNHLY, CDR2 FYNNEI. This CDR3 is 13 amino acids long. Here the CDR3 reads CASKPTGRGELFF.

This chain uses TRBV28 with TRBJ2-3; the TCRdb D gene call, TRBD2, has no DNA to confirm it. The CDR3 is made up of 11 amino acids. Germline-derived CDR1 and CDR2 are MDHEN and SYDVKM. CDR3 loop: CASSLTRGQYF.

This chain uses TRBV20-1 with TRBJ1-5; absent DNA, TCRdb's TRBD1 call cannot be checked. In germline, CDR1 is DFQATT, CDR2 SNEGSKA (reference sequence). CDR3 size: 15 residues. The CDR3 sequence: CSARESGQGDQPQHF.

This CDR3 is CASKTGGSYNEQFF. The J gene is TRBJ2-1, the V gene TRBV27. Germline CDR1 MNHEY, CDR2 SMNVEV (reference sequence). The CDR3 is 14 residues long.

This chain uses TRBV29-1 with TRBJ2-1. The germline V gene encodes CDR1 SQVTM and CDR2 ANQGSEA. The CDR3 has 12 amino acids. The CDR3: CSVEVRYNEQFF.